Below are 11 T cell receptor beta chains sequenced from a single sample in a study of OX40 agonist ivuxolimab in advanced cancers. The table came from immunoSEQ multiplex PCR; TCRdb's copy has only in-frame clones and leaves some out. Found here are 50,000 or so clones, 79% of them singletons; the top ten hold roughly 2%. This material consisted of CD4+ or CD8+ T cells sorted from blood, taken in a trial of the OX40 agonist ivuxolimab. The receptors stem from an adult with an advanced solid tumor such as melanoma, head and neck, liver or kidney cancer.

The chain joins TRBV5-1 to TRBJ2-7; D unresolved. This CDR3 region has 15 residues. Trimming stripped 0 bases from V and 1 base from J, with 11 bases between. Germline values: CDR1 SGHRS, CDR2 YFSETQ. This CDR3 reads CASSLEVGSSYEQYF. The CDR3, as DNA: TGCGCCAGCAGCTTGGAGGTGGGCAGTTCCTACGAGCAGTACTTC.

The chain employs TRBV9 and TRBJ1-2; TRBD1 is a possible D gene (5 bases). V was pared by 3 bases and J by 4 bases, with 10 bases between. The CDR3 covers 13 residues. Germline V gene lookup returns CDR1 SGDLS and CDR2 YYNGEE. The CDR3 region is CASSEDISYGYTF. The DNA for the CDR3 is TGTGCCAGCAGCGAGGACATATCCTATGGCTACACCTTC.

This rearrangement joins TRBV7-2 to TRBJ2-7; no reliable D call. V dropped 6 bases and J dropped 4 bases, with 19 bases sitting between them. This CDR3 contains 15 residues. Germline V CDR1 and CDR2: SGHTA, FQGNSA. The CDR3 nucleotides read TGTGCCAGCAGTCTCGACACAAGTCCCCCTTACGAGCAGTACTTC. Its protein is CASSLDTSPPYEQYF. Filled out from reference TRBV7-2 and TRBJ2-7, the complete variable domain reads GAGVSQSPSNKVTEKGKDVELRCDPISGHTALYWYRQSLGQGLEFLIYFQGNSAPDKSGLPSDRFSAERTGGSVSTLTIQRTQQEDSAVYLCASSLDTSPPYEQYFGPGTRLTVT.

The CDR3 coding sequence is TGTGCCAGCAGCGCCTTACAGGGCTGGAAAAATGAGCAGTTCTTC. Its protein is CASSALQGWKNEQFF. The chain couples TRBV7-9 to TRBJ2-1; D is possibly TRBD1 (6 bases). Germline CDR1 reads SEHNR; CDR2 reads FQNEAQ (reference sequence). The CDR3 consists of 15 residues. V was shortened by 5 bases and J by 7 bases, with 18 bases between the two germline ends.

The chain is built from TRBV18 and TRBJ2-7; TRBD2 aligns across 10 bases. Trimming took 1 base from V and 5 from J; bases not matched to a gene: 5. The CDR3 is 15 residues long. CDR1 is KGHSH, CDR2 LQKENI, per germline. The DNA for the CDR3 is TGTGCCAGCTCACCACTAGCGGGAGGTGAGAACGAGCAGTACTTC. This codes for CASSPLAGGENEQYF.

The V and J genes are TRBV7-3 and TRBJ1-1; D remains unclear. Trimming removed 5 bases from V and 5 bases from J, with 12 bases in between. CDR3 length: 13 amino acids. CDR1 SGHTA and CDR2 FQGTGA come from the germline V gene. CDR3 amino acids: CASSLTVDTEAFF. DNA for the CDR3: TGTGCCAGCAGCCTTACCGTTGATACTGAAGCTTTCTTT. Combining the CDR3 with reference TRBV7-3 and TRBJ1-1 gives the whole variable domain GAGVSQTPSNKVTEKGKYVELRCDPISGHTALYWYRQSLGQGPEFLIYFQGTGAADDSGLPNDRFFAVRPEGSVSTLKIQRTERGDSAVYLCASSLTVDTEAFFGQGTRLTVV.

A few counts support this clone. The chain carries TRBV2 and TRBJ1-1; 8 positions match TRBD1. The V segment lost 6 bases and the J segment 4 bases; nucleotides outside the gene matches: 10. Germline CDR1 and CDR2: SNHLY and FYNNEI. This CDR3 has 15 residues. The CDR3 is CASRALGQGATEAFF. The CDR3 bases are TGTGCCAGCAGGGCCCTAGGACAGGGAGCCACTGAAGCTTTCTTT. The variable domain in full, with the rest retrieved from reference TRBV2 and TRBJ1-1, is EPEVTQTPSHQVTQMGQEVILRCVPISNHLYFYWYRQILGQKVEFLVSFYNNEISEKSEIFDDQFSVERPDGSNFTLKIRSTKLEDSAMYFCASRALGQGATEAFFGQGTRLTVV.

The rearrangement joins TRBV15 to TRBJ1-2; D remains unclear. CDR3 length equals 14 residues. V was cut by 1 base and J by 8 bases, with 14 bases left in between. The germline CDR1 and CDR2 sequences are LNHNV and YYDKDF (reference sequence). The CDR3 spells CATSRVGQVWGYTF. The CDR3 region has the DNA TGTGCCACCAGCAGAGTTGGTCAAGTATGGGGCTACACCTTC.

The chain couples TRBV6-6 to TRBJ2-3; D is undetermined. The CDR3 is 12 residues long. Trimming removed 5 bases from V and 6 bases from J, with 9 bases in between. From germline, CDR1 is MNHNY and CDR2 SVGAGI (reference sequence). The CDR3 region is CASSPLGDTQYF. The CDR3 nucleotides are TGTGCCAGCAGTCCCCTGGGGGATACGCAGTATTTT.

This clone appeared a few times. V gene TRBV7-7 combines with J gene TRBJ1-1, with no clear D. From germline, CDR1 is SSHAT and CDR2 FNYEAQ (reference sequence). CDR3 length equals 14 residues. Trimming pared 3 bases from V and 0 bases from J, leaving 8 bases between. In DNA form, the CDR3 reads TGTGCCAGCAGCTTGGCAGGAGTGAACACTGAAGCTTTCTTT. Its translation is CASSLAGVNTEAFF.

This rearrangement joins TRBV2 to TRBJ1-5; 7 nucleotides align to TRBD1. The trim removed 6 bases at V and 2 bases at J, leaving 7 bases unmatched. Germline lookup yields CDR1 SNHLY and CDR2 FYNNEI. This CDR3 region has 15 residues. This CDR3 reads CASSSLQGRNQPQHF. In DNA, the CDR3 is TGTGCCAGCAGCAGCTTACAGGGGCGCAATCAGCCCCAGCATTTT.